The 13 T cell receptor beta chains reported below all come from one sample, sequenced in a study of blood T cell repertoires in COVID-19. Some clones are missing from TCRdb's copy, which holds only in-frame ones; the method was immunoSEQ multiplex PCR. The sample lists approximately 140,000 clones, about 91% occurring once. The sequenced material came from peripheral blood. These receptor sequences come from a human donor in a cohort sampled during active COVID-19.

V usage is TRBV6-5 and J usage is TRBJ2-7, with D maybe TRBD2 (6 bases). The CDR3 is 13 amino acids. Germline V gives CDR1 MNHEY, CDR2 SVGAGI. Trimming shortened V by 2 bases and J by 6 bases, and 11 bases separated the two germline ends. The CDR3 bases are TGTGCCAGCAGTTACCTACAGGAGGGCGAGCAGTACTTC. It yields the protein CASSYLQEGEQYF.

The V call is TRBV4-2, the J call TRBJ2-2; TRBD2 matches 9 bases. This CDR3 is built from 18 residues. CDR1 and CDR2 (germline): LGHNA, YNFKEQ. The V gene end was trimmed by 0 bases and the J gene end by 4 bases; junction bases not matched to a gene: 9. DNA of the CDR3: TGTGCCAGCAGCCAAGACCGGTCGGTTAGCGGGGGCACCGGGGAGCTGTTTTTT. Protein: CASSQDRSVSGGTGELFF.

A single count supports this clone. This rearrangement joins TRBV27 to TRBJ1-2; possibly TRBD1 for D (6 bases). The CDR3 has 15 residues. Germline V gene lookup returns CDR1 MNHEY and CDR2 SMNVEV (reference sequence). V lost 8 bases, J lost 4 bases, and 20 bases lay in between. CDR3 DNA sequence: TGTGCCAGCTGTCCCGGGACATCCGGAGCCTATGGCTACACCTTC. This translates into CASCPGTSGAYGYTF.

This clone was seen at least ten times. The chain couples TRBV7-9 to TRBJ2-3; D remains unclear. Germline V gene lookup returns CDR1 SEHNR and CDR2 FQNEAQ (reference sequence). Between the trimmed V and J ends, which lost 3 bases and 2 bases, there was a span of 21 bases. CDR3 size: 18 residues. Here the CDR3 DNA reads TGTGCCAGCAGCTTCTCCCGGGTTCAAGTAATGGACACAGATACGCAGTATTTT. Protein sequence: CASSFSRVQVMDTDTQYF.

This sequence joins TRBV11-1 and TRBJ1-1; D remains unclear. The V gene's germline CDR1 is SGHAT and CDR2 FQDESV (reference sequence). There are 16 residues in the CDR3. Between the trimmed V and J ends, which lost 1 base and 0 bases, there was a span of 12 bases. The CDR3 region is CASSLEGGFMNTEAFF. DNA for the CDR3: TGTGCCAGCAGCTTAGAAGGAGGTTTCATGAACACTGAAGCTTTCTTT.

The CDR3 DNA reads as TGTGCCAGTAGTGTTCGACAGGGGGCGAGCTCCTATAATTCACCCCTCCACTTT. Its translation: CASSVRQGASSYNSPLHF. The chain has TRBV19 and TRBJ1-6; TRBD1 aligns across 10 bases. After removal of 5 bases from V and 0 bases from J, the junction contained 7 bases not matched to a gene. Germline V CDR1 and CDR2: LNHDA, SQIVND (reference sequence). The CDR3 is 18 residues long.

V and J are TRBV5-1 and TRBJ1-6; D possibly corresponds to TRBD1 (6 bases). The CDR3 consists of 17 residues. V lost 4 bases to trimming and J lost 6 bases, with 20 bases between them. Per germline, CDR1 SGHRS and CDR2 YFSETQ. The CDR3 DNA is TGCGCCAGCAGCGTCAATAACTTGGGGGCAGGTAATTCACCCCTCCACTTT. It encodes CASSVNNLGAGNSPLHF.

In nucleotides, the CDR3 is TGTGCCAGCAGCTTAGGCGGGGGAAGTCGCACTGAAGCTTTCTTT. It codes for CASSLGGGSRTEAFF. The rearrangement links TRBV7-3 to TRBJ1-1; tentative D call: TRBD1 (5 bases). The germline V and J ends were trimmed by 2 bases and 4 bases, with 14 bases remaining between them. The CDR3 is made up of 15 amino acids. Germline assignment: CDR1 SGHTA and CDR2 FQGTGA.

J is TRBJ2-4 and V is TRBV29-1, with TRBD1 as a possible D gene (5 bases). The V gene lost 7 bases and the J gene lost 6 bases, with 16 bases spanning the gap. CDR3 length: 13 amino acids. Germline V gene data show CDR1 as SQVTM and CDR2 as ANQGSEA. The CDR3 coding sequence is TGCAGCGCCCTGGGGCAGGGCTTAAACATTCAGTACTTC. Translation: CSALGQGLNIQYF. Full variable domain (rest looked up from reference TRBV29-1 and TRBJ2-4): SAVISQKPSRDICQRGTSLTIQCQVDSQVTMMFWYRQQPGQSLTLIATANQGSEATYESGFVIDKFPISRPNLTFSTLTVSNMSPEDSSIYLCSALGQGLNIQYFGAGTRLSVL.

The chain has TRBV18 and TRBJ1-1, with a weak D call TRBD1 (5 bases). The length of the CDR3 is 15 residues. V lost 5 bases and J 1 base, leaving 14 bases between the germline ends. From germline, CDR1 is KGHSH and CDR2 LQKENI. In DNA form, the CDR3 reads TGTGCCAGCTCATTTCCCCCGGGGGGGAACACTGAAGCTTTCTTT. It codes for CASSFPPGGNTEAFF.

The chain has TRBV6-2 or TRBV6-3 and TRBJ1-2; TRBD1 might be the D (5 bases). V gave up 2 bases and J gave up 2 bases, with 12 bases separating them. The CDR3 has 15 residues. Germline V gene data show CDR1 as MNHEY and CDR2 as SVGEGT. CDR3 bases: TGTGCCAGCAGTTACGACAGACTCCCGAACTATGGCTACACCTTC. This encodes CASSYDRLPNYGYTF.

J is TRBJ1-6 and V is TRBV2, with 7 bases that match TRBD1. The germline V gene encodes CDR1 SNHLY and CDR2 FYNNEI. After removal of 4 bases from V and 7 bases from J, the junction contained 7 bases not matched to a gene. The CDR3 extends over 15 amino acids. The CDR3 DNA reads as TGTGCCAGCAGTGGATACCGACAGGGAAATTCACCCCTCCACTTT. This encodes CASSGYRQGNSPLHF.

This rearrangement joins TRBV7-2 to TRBJ2-7, with TRBD2 as a possible D gene (5 bases). Deletions cut 5 bases from V and 0 bases from J, with 14 bases between. The V gene's germline CDR1 is SGHTA and CDR2 FQGNSA. The CDR3 totals 15 residues. CDR3 protein: CASSPRTASSYEQYF. The DNA for the CDR3 is TGTGCCAGCAGCCCACGGACTGCCAGCTCCTACGAGCAGTACTTC.